This entry describes one T cell receptor beta chain. This clone was observed once. Its antigen is not yet known. No quality values exist for individual bases; no much larger clone is one base distant. The donors were healthy, HIV-negative adults with no recently reported acute infections or vaccinations. Every donor was a Caucasian adult living in Nashville, Tennessee, USA. CD4+ T cells were enriched through magnetic negative selection, after which naive cells were positively selected on CD45RA and the remaining negative fraction served as the memory subset. After blood collection by leukapheresis, PBMCs were isolated using Ficoll-Histopaque density gradient centrifugation and then cryopreserved in the vapor phase of liquid nitrogen. Purity and quantity of every magnetically sorted T cell population were checked by analytical flow cytometry. Genomic DNA was isolated from every sorted fraction and measured by UV absorbance on a Nanodrop 2000c.

The CDR3, from cysteine to phenylalanine, totals 14 residues. Of all the DNA, just the CDR3 is kept, 42 bases in frame from base 1. As encoded in the germline V gene, CDR1 is ENHRY while CDR2 is SYGVKD. Ends trimmed: V by 8 bases, J by 3 bases; bases unmatched to a gene: 8. Using the deep immunoSEQ assay, TCR CDR3 regions were amplified from genomic DNA by multiplex PCR. For each cell subset, the extracted genomic DNA was distributed evenly across all wells of several immunoSEQ 96-well plates, and each plate served as one replicate. For sorted subsets, 200 to 250 ng of genomic DNA, equivalent to tens of thousands of T cell genomes, went into each replicate PCR. The purified libraries were quantified using a Qubit 3.0 fluorometer, sized with a Bioanalyzer 2100, and then quantified again using the KAPA Library Quantification kit. Every immunoSEQ 96-well plate was sequenced on a separate single-read 150-cycle Illumina NextSeq 550 flow cell. The published analysis was carried out like this. Because the immunoSEQ output included only junctional sequences and no quality scores, the filtering could not be the same as the filtering used for full-length reads. To assign V/J genes and CDR3, sequences were annotated using PyIR, a Python wrapper for IgBLAST v1.9, with IMGT germline references. Reads were removed for weak V/J assignments (E-value above 1e-6), missing CDR3, stop codons, out-of-frame junctions, or ambiguous translated residues. A V3J clonotype was defined by an identical inferred V gene, J gene, and CDR3 amino acid sequence. Percentage overlap between repertoires was calculated by dividing the number of shared unique clonotypes by the size of the smaller repertoire. Three approaches were used to assess repertoire richness: RTK rarefaction, the Chao1 estimator, and Recon v2.1 estimates of unobserved clonotypes. Generation probabilities for all TCRbeta clonotypes obtained by the gDNA method from a handful of donors were computed using OLGA. In TCRdb, the immuneACCESS table is reduced to in-frame sequences with V and J assigned. These tables do not hold every clone; where another copy was compared, an unresolved V gene accounts for under half, and the others remain unexplained. V and J calls and clone size are given by that table; D and trimming were obtained from the DNA. Recorded for this sample are more than 1,200,000 clones; approximately 98.5% of them occurred a single time. About 0.34% of the sample rests with the top ten.

The data originate from a study of shared clonotypes between healthy human individuals (dated by TCRdb to about 2020). Background on the whole study: A few men and two women, aged 18 to 49 years, made up the cohort. Per donor, three plates each were used for CD4 naive and CD4 memory, two for CD8 naive, and one for CD8 memory. To estimate repertoire size and how much clonotypes are shared between individuals, the study performed deep sequencing of blood TCR repertoires from roughly five healthy adults. To increase sequencing depth and limit assay-specific biases, TCR repertoire library preparation and sequencing were carried out by different laboratories using diverse techniques. Leukapheresis yielded between about 0.9 and 8.9 billion PBMCs per donor. General findings and caveats noted by the study authors: Because the study included only a small number of donors, the genetic and exposure-history diversity represented was limited. Sharing across several donors was observed for approximately 5% of naive CD4, about 4% of naive CD8, about 2.3% of memory CD4, and around 0.4% of memory CD8 clonotypes. Estimated clonotype richness was generally larger for naive than for memory subsets. Pairwise subsampling led to the expectation that sequencing depth would affect the degree of clonotype sharing among donors. Sampling was restricted to blood, and TCR repertoires in tissue are likely to differ from TCR repertoires in blood. Incomplete sequencing was indicated by rarefaction of sorted-subset datasets, despite the large sequencing depth. Compared with non-shared clonotypes, the clonotypes found in all four sorted-subset donors had higher generation probabilities.

This sequence was found in a young man in good health. This receptor chain uses TRBV10-3 and TRBJ1-2; 8 bases in the middle match TRBD1. The sample comprised naive CD4+ T cells sorted from blood. This specimen's cell subset or site label, interpreted: CD45RA+ positively selected. CDR3 loop: CAIGRDRQDYGYTF. The bases are TGTGCCATCGGACGGGACAGGCAGGACTATGGCTACACCTTC.